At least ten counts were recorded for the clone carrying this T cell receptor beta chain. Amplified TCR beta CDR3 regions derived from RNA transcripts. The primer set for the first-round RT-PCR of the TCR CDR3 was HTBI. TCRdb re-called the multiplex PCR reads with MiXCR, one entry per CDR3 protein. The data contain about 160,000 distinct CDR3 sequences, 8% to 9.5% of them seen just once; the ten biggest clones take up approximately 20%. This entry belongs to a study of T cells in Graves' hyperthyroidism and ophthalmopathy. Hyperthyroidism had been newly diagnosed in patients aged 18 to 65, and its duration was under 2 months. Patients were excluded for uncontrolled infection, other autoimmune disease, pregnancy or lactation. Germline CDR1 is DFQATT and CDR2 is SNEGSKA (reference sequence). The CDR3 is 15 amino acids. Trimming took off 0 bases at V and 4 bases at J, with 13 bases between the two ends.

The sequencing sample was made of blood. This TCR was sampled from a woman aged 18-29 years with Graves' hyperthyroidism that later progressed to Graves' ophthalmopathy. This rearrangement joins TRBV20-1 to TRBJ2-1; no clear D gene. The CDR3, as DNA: TGCAGTGCTAGAGATTACCAGGATTTTTACAATGAGCAGTTCTTC. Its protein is CSARDYQDFYNEQFF.